The 20 T cell receptor beta chains in this list originate from one sample, sequenced in a study of T cell responses to AZD1222 COVID-19 vaccine. The assay was immunoSEQ multiplex PCR, and TCRdb's table has in-frame clones only and misses some. This table holds about 100,000 clones, around 96% found once. This sample comprised peripheral blood, obtained on day 0 of AZD1222 vaccination. These receptors all come from an adult in good health.

This rearrangement joins TRBV27 to TRBJ1-6; 10 nucleotides align to TRBD1. Per the germline V gene, CDR1 is MNHEY and CDR2 is SMNVEV (reference sequence). The CDR3 is made up of 19 amino acids. J gave up 0 bases and V 7 bases, and 12 bases lay outside the gene matches. The CDR3 sequence: CASTLGTGQGGSYNSPLHF. The CDR3 DNA reads TGTGCCAGCACCCTAGGGACAGGACAGGGGGGCTCCTATAATTCACCCCTCCACTTT.

The genes are TRBV7-2 and TRBJ2-4; D is perhaps TRBD2 (7 bases). This CDR3 has 17 residues. CDR1 SGHTA and CDR2 FQGNSA come from the germline V gene. V was cut by 2 bases and J by 1 base, with 15 bases left in between. Here the CDR3 DNA reads TGTGCCAGCAGCTTATACTATGCGGGGGCCGCCAAAAACATTCAGTACTTC. Translating it yields CASSLYYAGAAKNIQYF.

The rearrangement uses TRBV2 and TRBJ1-2; D possibly corresponds to TRBD1 (5 bases). The CDR3 contains 13 residues. Germline assignment: CDR1 SNHLY and CDR2 FYNNEI. V lost 2 bases, J lost 8 bases, and 12 bases lay in between. The CDR3 protein is CASSEPGLPGYTF. CDR3 nucleotide sequence: TGTGCCAGCAGTGAACCGGGGCTGCCCGGCTACACCTTC.

The chain joins TRBV29-1 to TRBJ1-2, with D perhaps TRBD1 (5 bases). V dropped 0 bases and J dropped 4 bases, with 12 bases sitting between them. CDR3 length equals 14 residues. Germline assignment: CDR1 SQVTM and CDR2 ANQGSEA. CDR3 residues: CSVEDHDRTYGYTF. For the CDR3, the DNA is TGCAGCGTTGAAGATCACGACAGAACCTATGGCTACACCTTC.

This sequence joins TRBV5-6 and TRBJ1-2; 9 bases align to TRBD1. V shed 5 bases, J shed 11 bases, and the junction held 7 bases outside the gene matches. Germline V gene lookup returns CDR1 SGHDT and CDR2 YYEEEE. This CDR3 has 12 amino acids. The CDR3 reads CASRSSGTGYTF. The CDR3 DNA sequence: TGTGCCAGCAGATCTTCCGGGACAGGGTACACCTTC.

This clone was seen only once. The chain uses TRBV27 and TRBJ1-5; D may be TRBD1 (5 bases). Germline CDR1 MNHEY, CDR2 SMNVEV (reference sequence). The ends were cut back, 11 bases at V and 5 bases at J, with 10 bases in the middle. This CDR3 spans 11 amino acids. The DNA for the CDR3 is TGTGCCGCAGGGACCCATCAGCCCCAGCATTTT. Encoded protein: CAAGTHQPQHF.

V and J are TRBV11-3 and TRBJ2-7; D gene uncertain. V lost 6 bases to trimming and J lost 0 bases, with 6 bases between them. The length of the CDR3 is 12 residues. Germline-derived CDR1 and CDR2 are SGHNT and YENEEA. The CDR3 DNA reads as TGTGCCAGCAGTCCGAGCTCCTACGAGCAGTACTTC. Translating it yields CASSPSSYEQYF.

The gene calls are TRBV12-3 or TRBV12-4 and TRBJ2-7; possible D gene TRBD2, 6 bases. This CDR3 has 12 amino acids. The V end lost 5 bases, the J end lost 2 bases, and 7 bases lay between the germline ends. CDR3 DNA sequence: TGTGCCAGCAGTGGAGGGCCCTACGAGCAGTACTTC. Translation: CASSGGPYEQYF.

Note on this clone: Other DNA sequences in the sample encode the same CDR3. This chain uses TRBV4-1 with TRBJ2-2, with 7 positions matching TRBD1. Looked up from germline, CDR1 is MGHRA and CDR2 is YSYEKL. After removal of 1 base from V and 0 bases from J, the junction contained 2 bases not matched to a gene. This CDR3 comprises 16 residues. In nucleotides, the CDR3 is TGCGCCAGCAGCCAAGTCGGGACAGCGAACACCGGGGAGCTGTTTTTT. Its protein product is CASSQVGTANTGELFF.

This clone was picked up one time. The V gene is TRBV18, the J gene TRBJ2-3; 14 nucleotides match TRBD2. Trimming removed 5 bases from V and 5 bases from J; junction bases left unmatched: 6. Germline CDR1 KGHSH, CDR2 LQKENI. This CDR3 comprises 16 residues. Here the CDR3 reads CASSAGTSGSQDTQYF. The CDR3 DNA sequence: TGTGCCAGCTCAGCAGGGACTAGCGGGAGCCAAGATACGCAGTATTTT.

The J gene is TRBJ1-1, the V gene TRBV19, with unresolved D. The CDR3 consists of 14 residues. Germline loops: CDR1 LNHDA, CDR2 SQIVND (reference sequence). V was trimmed by 5 bases and J by 0 bases, leaving 10 bases between them. CDR3 sequence: CASSPNRLNTEAFF. As DNA, the CDR3 is TGTGCCAGTAGTCCCAACAGACTGAACACTGAAGCTTTCTTT.

The V gene is TRBV28, the J gene TRBJ1-2, with D maybe TRBD1 (5 bases). There are 14 residues in the CDR3. The germline V and J ends were trimmed by 7 bases and 0 bases, with 12 bases remaining between them. Germline V gives CDR1 MDHEN, CDR2 SYDVKM. Here the CDR3 DNA reads TGTGCCAGCACCATTCAGGGAACTAACTATGGCTACACCTTC. It specifies CASTIQGTNYGYTF.

About this clone itself: At one end, the junction sequence differs from germline, possibly due to a read error. The rearrangement links TRBV28 to TRBJ1-1; a weak D match, TRBD1 (5 bases). This CDR3 contains 11 residues. Looked up from germline, CDR1 is MDHEN and CDR2 is SYDVKM. The chain's CDR3 is CATQKGTRDLF. In nucleotides, the CDR3 is TGTGCCACCCAGAAGGGGACCAGGGACCTCTTT.

V is TRBV10-2 and J is TRBJ1-5, with 7 bases lining up with TRBD1. CDR1 and CDR2 (germline): WSHSY, SAAADI. The CDR3 consists of 15 residues. V was pared by 2 bases and J by 6 bases, with 7 bases of the junction left unmatched. The CDR3 DNA is TGCGCCAGCAGTGAGACAGGGGTTTCAAGTCAGCCCCAGCATTTT. It is translated as CASSETGVSSQPQHF.

The chain recombines TRBV14 with TRBJ2-1, with D possibly matching TRBD2 (6 bases). The CDR3 extends over 16 amino acids. CDR1 is SGHDN and CDR2 is FVKESK in the germline V gene. Trimming stripped 4 bases from V and 5 bases from J, with 18 bases between. For the CDR3, the DNA is TGTGCCAGCAGCCCCCCTCGGGCGGGATTGAACAATGAGCAGTTCTTC. Amino acid sequence: CASSPPRAGLNNEQFF.

This rearrangement joins TRBV11-3 to TRBJ2-3; 10 nucleotides agree with TRBD1. The CDR3 covers 17 residues. Germline V CDR1 and CDR2: SGHNT, YENEEA. V shed 5 bases and J 4 bases; nucleotides not matched to a gene: 12. This chain's CDR3 is CASSGQGTGEDSDTQYF. CDR3 DNA sequence: TGTGCCAGCAGCGGCCAGGGGACAGGGGAGGATTCAGATACGCAGTATTTT. Full variable domain (missing parts from reference TRBV11-3 and TRBJ2-3): EAGVVQSPRYKIIEKKQPVAFWCNPISGHNTLYWYLQNLGQGPELLIRYENEEAVDDSQLPKDRFSAERLKGVDSTLKIQPAELGDSAVYLCASSGQGTGEDSDTQYFGPGTRLTVL.

The chain couples TRBV4-1 to TRBJ2-6; unclear D gene. The CDR3 consists of 15 residues. The germline V gene encodes CDR1 MGHRA and CDR2 YSYEKL. Trimming removed 0 bases at V and 3 bases at J, with 6 bases between. CDR3 protein: CASSQDWGGANVLTF. In DNA form, the CDR3 reads TGCGCCAGCAGCCAAGATTGGGGTGGGGCCAACGTCCTGACTTTC.

CDR3 bases: TGTGCCAGCAGCCCACGCGGGGCGGGATCACCCCTCCACTTT. This encodes CASSPRGAGSPLHF. The chain uses TRBV6-6 and TRBJ1-6, with D possibly matching TRBD1 (5 bases). Trimming pared 6 bases from V and 10 bases from J, leaving 16 bases between. The germline CDR1 and CDR2 sequences are MNHNY and SVGAGI (reference sequence). The CDR3 covers 14 residues.

The table lists this clone with a count of one. The rearrangement joins TRBV27 to TRBJ1-5; 8 bases agree with TRBD1. CDR3 length: 15 residues. CDR1 is MNHEY, CDR2 SMNVEV, per germline (reference sequence). V was clipped by 3 bases and J by 3 bases; unmatched bases: 4. DNA of the CDR3: TGTGCCAGCAGTTTTTCAGGGGGCTTCAATCAGCCCCAGCATTTT. Protein sequence: CASSFSGGFNQPQHF.

The chain uses TRBV6-4 and TRBJ2-2, with D tentatively TRBD2 (5 bases). V lost 11 bases and J lost 0, with 10 bases in between. Germline V gene sequence: CDR1 MRHNA, CDR2 SNTAGT. The CDR3 length is 13 residues. CDR3 coding DNA: TGTGCCTCTAGCATATCGAACACCGGGGAGCTGTTTTTT. Amino acid sequence: CASSISNTGELFF.